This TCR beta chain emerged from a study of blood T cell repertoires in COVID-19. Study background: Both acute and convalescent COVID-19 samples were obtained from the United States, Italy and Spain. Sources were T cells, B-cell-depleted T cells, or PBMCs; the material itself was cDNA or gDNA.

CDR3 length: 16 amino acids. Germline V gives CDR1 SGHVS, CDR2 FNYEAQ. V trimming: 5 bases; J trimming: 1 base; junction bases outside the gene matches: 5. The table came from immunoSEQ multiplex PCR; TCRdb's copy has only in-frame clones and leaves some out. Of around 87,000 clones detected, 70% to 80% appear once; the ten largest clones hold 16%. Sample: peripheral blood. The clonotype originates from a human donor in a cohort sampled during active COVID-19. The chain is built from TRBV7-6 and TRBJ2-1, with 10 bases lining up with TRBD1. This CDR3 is CASSPPGQGSYNEQFF. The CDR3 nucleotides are TGTGCCAGCAGCCCACCGGGACAGGGGTCCTACAATGAGCAGTTCTTC.